The 4 T cell receptor beta chains presented below share a single source sample, sequenced in a study of T cells in Graves' hyperthyroidism and ophthalmopathy. Amplification targeted TCR beta CDR3 regions from RNA transcripts. In the first-round RT-PCR of the TCR CDR3, the HTBI primer set was used. TCRdb called the multiplex PCR reads again in MiXCR, with one record for every CDR3 protein. This table has about 580,000 distinct CDR3 sequences, approximately 15% appearing once. The sample comprised blood. The receptor source for this set is a woman aged 25 to 39 with Graves' hyperthyroidism that later progressed to Graves' ophthalmopathy.

On this clonotype itself: A much larger clone lies a single base off, so this may be a read error. The V call is TRBV11-3, the J call TRBJ1-3; possibly TRBD1 for D (5 bases). Germline V gives CDR1 SGHNT, CDR2 YENEEA. The CDR3 is 14 amino acids. The DNA of the CDR3 is TGTGCCAGCAGCTACCCGGGGCCAGGAAACACCACATATTTT. Protein product: CASSYPGPGNTTYF. Combining the CDR3 with reference TRBV11-3 and TRBJ1-3 gives the whole variable domain EAGVVQSPRYKIIEKKQPVAFWCNPISGHNTLYWYLQNLGQGPELLIRYENEEAVDDSQLPKDRFSAERLKGVDSTLKIQPAELGDSAVYLCASSYPGPGNTTYFGEGSWLTVV.

This clonotype occurred many times. The V gene is TRBV28, the J gene TRBJ2-7, with D tentatively TRBD2 (6 bases). Germline values: CDR1 MDHEN, CDR2 SYDVKM. This CDR3 contains 14 residues. The ends were cut back, 5 bases at V and 3 bases at J, with 14 bases in the middle. CDR3 residues: CASSPSRGIYEQYF. The CDR3 nucleotides are TGTGCCAGCAGTCCCTCCCGGGGGATCTACGAGCAGTACTTC.

The V and J genes are TRBV5-6 and TRBJ2-7, with D perhaps TRBD2 (7 bases). In germline, CDR1 is SGHDT, CDR2 YYEEEE. The CDR3 covers 16 residues. Trimming cost V 3 bases and J 2 bases, with 18 bases left between them. The CDR3 loop is CASSWGGGRSPYEQYF. For the CDR3, the DNA is TGTGCCAGCAGCTGGGGGGGCGGCCGTTCTCCCTACGAGCAGTACTTC.

This clonotype was detected many times. This chain connects TRBV27 to TRBJ2-3; D is undetermined. The CDR3 is 12 amino acids. In germline, CDR1 is MNHEY, CDR2 SMNVEV (reference sequence). V was cut by 7 bases and J by 1 base, with 6 bases left in between. CDR3 region: CASTSGTDTQYF. Here the CDR3 DNA reads TGTGCCAGCACGAGCGGCACAGATACGCAGTATTTT.